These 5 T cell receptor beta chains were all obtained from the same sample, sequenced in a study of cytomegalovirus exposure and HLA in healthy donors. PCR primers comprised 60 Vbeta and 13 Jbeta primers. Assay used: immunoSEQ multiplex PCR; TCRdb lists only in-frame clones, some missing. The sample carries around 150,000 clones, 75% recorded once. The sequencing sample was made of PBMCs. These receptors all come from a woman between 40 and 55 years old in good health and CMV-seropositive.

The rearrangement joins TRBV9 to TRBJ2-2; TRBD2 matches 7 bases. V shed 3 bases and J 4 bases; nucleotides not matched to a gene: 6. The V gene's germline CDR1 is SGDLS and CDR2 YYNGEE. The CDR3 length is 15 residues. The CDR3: CASSDLGTITGELFF. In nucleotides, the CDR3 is TGTGCCAGCAGCGACCTCGGGACTATCACCGGGGAGCTGTTTTTT.

CDR3 sequence: CASSWDRQNTGELFF. The CDR3 coding sequence is TGTGCCAGCAGTTGGGACAGGCAAAACACCGGGGAGCTGTTTTTT. The rearrangement joins TRBV6-5 to TRBJ2-2; 8 bases align to TRBD1. The CDR3 consists of 15 residues. Looked up from germline, CDR1 is MNHEY and CDR2 is SVGAGI. Trimming removed 4 bases from V and 2 bases from J; junction bases left unmatched: 3.

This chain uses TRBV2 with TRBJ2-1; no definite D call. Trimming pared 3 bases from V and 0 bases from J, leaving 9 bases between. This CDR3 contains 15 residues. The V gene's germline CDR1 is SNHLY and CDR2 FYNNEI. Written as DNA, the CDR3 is TGTGCCAGCAGTGACAGTCCGTTCTCCTACAATGAGCAGTTCTTC. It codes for CASSDSPFSYNEQFF.

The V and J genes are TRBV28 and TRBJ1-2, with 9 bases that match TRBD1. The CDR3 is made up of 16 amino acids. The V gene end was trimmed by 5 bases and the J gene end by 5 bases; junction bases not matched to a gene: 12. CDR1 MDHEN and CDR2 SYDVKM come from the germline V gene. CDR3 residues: CASSIPFGQGPYGYTF. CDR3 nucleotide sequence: TGTGCCAGCAGTATACCCTTTGGACAGGGGCCATATGGCTACACCTTC.

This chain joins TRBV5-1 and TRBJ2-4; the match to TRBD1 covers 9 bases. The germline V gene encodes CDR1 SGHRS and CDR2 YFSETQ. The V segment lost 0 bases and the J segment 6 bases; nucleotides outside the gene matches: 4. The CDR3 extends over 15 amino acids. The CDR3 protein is CASSLEGQGRNIQYF. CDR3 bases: TGCGCCAGCAGCTTGGAGGGACAGGGTAGAAACATTCAGTACTTC.